This T cell receptor beta chain was observed in a study of T-cell memory formation after mild COVID-19. This clonotype came up a few times. The CDR3 totals 16 residues. V gave up 1 base and J gave up 4 bases, with 13 bases separating them. Per germline, CDR1 LGHNA and CDR2 YSLEER. Using its own MiXCR run on the 5' RACE reads, TCRdb lists one record per CDR3 protein. Among 200,000 to 250,000 distinct CDR3 sequences, under 30% were seen once, and the ten largest hold about an eighth. The receptor's source is an adult woman who had mild COVID-19 (a few samples of this study predate the infection). Cell type and time point are not known. This sequence joins TRBV4-3 and TRBJ2-2; D is possibly TRBD2 (7 bases). The sequenced material came from PBMCs or a T cell subset sorted from them (not recorded which). The CDR3 DNA reads TGCGCCAGCAGCCAAGCCGGGGGGCTAGTCACCGGGGAGCTGTTTTTT. Protein: CASSQAGGLVTGELFF.